These 3 T cell receptor beta chains were all obtained from the same sample, sequenced in a study of tumor-infiltrating lymphocytes in primary liver carcinoma. Total RNA amounting to about 520 ng was the source from which TCR beta cDNA was made with a constant-region primer. Libraries covering TCR beta were generated through three nested multiplex PCR rounds (using a slightly modified ARM-PCR). TRBV1-TRBV30 forward primers paired with a C-beta reverse primer were used in the first two PCR rounds, which ran approximately 10 cycles each. One entry per CDR3 protein, called by TCRdb with MiXCR from the multiplex PCR reads. The repertoire holds a few hundred thousand distinct CDR3 sequences, with 50% to 75% as singletons. Unsorted whole blood yielded blood RNA, and germline DNA was extracted as well. The sequencing input was peripheral blood. These receptors were obtained from a woman aged 30 to 39 with primary liver carcinoma and hepatitis B virus infection.

The CDR3 DNA reads as TGTGCCAGCAGAAATAACAAGTCCCAGCATTTT. It is translated as CASRNNKSQHF. The chain recombines TRBV28 with TRBJ1-5; D remains ambiguous. The V end was cut by 6 bases, the J end by 11 bases, with 11 bases between. This CDR3 spans 11 amino acids. Germline-derived CDR1 and CDR2 are MDHEN and SYDVKM.

This clonotype was seen ten or more times. The chain carries TRBV11-1 and TRBJ2-5; 10 nucleotides line up with TRBD2. The CDR3 has 16 residues. The germline CDR1 and CDR2 sequences are SGHAT and FQDESV (reference sequence). The V segment lost 5 bases and the J segment 4 bases; nucleotides outside the gene matches: 10. The CDR3 is CASSPDASGSSETQYF. The DNA of the CDR3 is TGTGCCAGCAGCCCAGATGCTAGCGGGAGTTCAGAGACCCAGTACTTC.

This clonotype was seen more than once but under ten times. The rearrangement uses TRBV12-3 or TRBV12-4 and TRBJ1-1; 9 bases map to TRBD1. The CDR3 is 13 residues long. J was trimmed by 8 bases and V by 2 bases; bases with no gene match: 3. CDR3 protein: CASSLTDRGEAFF. Here the CDR3 DNA reads TGTGCCAGCAGTTTAACGGACAGGGGCGAAGCTTTCTTT.